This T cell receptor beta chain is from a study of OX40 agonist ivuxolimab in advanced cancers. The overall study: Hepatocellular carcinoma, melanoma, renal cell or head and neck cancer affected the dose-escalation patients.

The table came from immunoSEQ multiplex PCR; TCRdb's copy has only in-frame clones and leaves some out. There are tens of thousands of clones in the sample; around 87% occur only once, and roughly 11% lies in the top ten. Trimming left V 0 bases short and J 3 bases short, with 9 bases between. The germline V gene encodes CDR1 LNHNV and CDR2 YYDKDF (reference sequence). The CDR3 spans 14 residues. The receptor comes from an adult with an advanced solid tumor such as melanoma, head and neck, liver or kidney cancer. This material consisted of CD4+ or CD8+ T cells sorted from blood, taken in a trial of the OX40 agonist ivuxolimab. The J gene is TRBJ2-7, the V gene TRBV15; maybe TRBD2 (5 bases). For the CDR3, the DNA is TGTGCCACCAGCAGAGATCGGGCGGGCTACGAGCAGTACTTC. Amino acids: CATSRDRAGYEQYF.